These 20 T cell receptor beta chains originate from one sample sequenced in a study of blood T cell repertoires in COVID-19. This table comes from immunoSEQ multiplex PCR, and its TCRdb copy is limited to in-frame clones, with some not included. The sample carries 150,000 to 200,000 clones, nearly 85% recorded once. Material: peripheral blood. The source of these receptors is a woman under 40 with acute or convalescent COVID-19.

Comments on this clone: Other DNA sequences within the sample encode an identical CDR3. CDR3 amino acids: CASSQGDNQPQHF. The CDR3 bases are TGTGCCAGCAGCCAAGGAGACAATCAGCCCCAGCATTTT. The chain combines TRBV3-1 (or the pseudogene TRBV3-2) with TRBJ1-5; D not resolved. V was pared by 1 base and J by 3 bases, with 4 bases between. Germline CDR1 is LGHDT and CDR2 is YNNKEL (reference sequence). CDR3 length: 13 residues.

The CDR3 spells CASSRRGQQNTEAFF. The CDR3 nucleotides read TGCGCCAGCAGCAGAAGGGGACAGCAGAACACTGAAGCTTTCTTT. This chain joins TRBV5-1 and TRBJ1-1, with 7 bases identical to TRBD1. The germline CDR1 and CDR2 sequences are SGHRS and YFSETQ. There are 15 residues in the CDR3. The ends lost 4 bases at V and 1 base at J; junction bases unmatched: 7.

This chain joins TRBV9 and TRBJ1-6; perhaps TRBD1 as D (6 bases). CDR3 length: 14 residues. Germline assignment: CDR1 SGDLS and CDR2 YYNGEE. V lost 5 bases, J lost 7 bases, and 13 bases lay in between. Here the CDR3 DNA reads TGTGCCAGCAGTGAGACAGGTTTCAATTCACCCCTCCACTTT. Protein: CASSETGFNSPLHF.

This chain links TRBV19 with TRBJ2-2; tentative D call: TRBD1 (5 bases). Germline-derived CDR1 and CDR2 are LNHDA and SQIVND (reference sequence). The CDR3 sequence is 16 residues long. V was shortened by 10 bases and J by 0 bases, with 18 bases between the two germline ends. As DNA, the CDR3 is TGTGCCACCACATCTACTCGACAGTCGAACACCGGGGAGCTGTTTTTT. It encodes CATTSTRQSNTGELFF.

The V and J genes are TRBV6-5 and TRBJ1-2, with D possibly matching TRBD1 (5 bases). Per the germline V gene, CDR1 is MNHEY and CDR2 is SVGAGI. CDR3 length: 12 amino acids. Trimming left V 9 bases short and J 4 bases short, with 12 bases between. In DNA form, the CDR3 reads TGTGCCAGTGGGGCAGGAGCCTATGGCTACACCTTC. It encodes CASGAGAYGYTF.

The chain links TRBV7-8 to TRBJ1-2; the D is unclear. Between the trimmed V and J ends, which lost 5 bases and 4 bases, there was a span of 20 bases. In germline, CDR1 is SGHVS, CDR2 FQNEAQ. The CDR3 is made up of 16 amino acids. The DNA of the CDR3 is TGTGCCAGCAGCCCGCCTCTGGGTATTCGGGGCTATGGCTACACCTTC. Its protein product is CASSPPLGIRGYGYTF.

This chain joins TRBV5-1 and TRBJ2-7, with 7 bases matching TRBD2. V was clipped by 5 bases and J by 6 bases; unmatched bases: 5. In germline, CDR1 is SGHRS, CDR2 YFSETQ. The CDR3 contains 12 residues. The CDR3: CASRATSAEQYF. Written as DNA, the CDR3 is TGCGCCAGCAGGGCCACTAGCGCCGAGCAGTACTTC.

V gene TRBV11-2 combines with J gene TRBJ2-4; maybe TRBD2 (6 bases). The CDR3 covers 15 residues. Germline-derived CDR1 and CDR2 are SGHAT and FQNNGV. V gave up 2 bases and J gave up 3 bases, with 11 bases separating them. The CDR3 nucleotides read TGTGCCAGCAGCTTAAGGCTGGGAGGCAAAAACATTCAGTACTTC. This encodes CASSLRLGGKNIQYF.

The V and J genes are TRBV5-1 and TRBJ1-1; possibly TRBD1 for D (6 bases). The CDR3 is made up of 13 amino acids. With 4 bases removed from V and 5 bases from J, the gap between germline ends came to 12 bases. Germline V lookup: CDR1 SGHRS, CDR2 YFSETQ. The DNA for the CDR3 is TGCGCCAGCAGCCTACCAGGGGTAACTGAAGCTTTCTTT. Amino acids: CASSLPGVTEAFF.

This clone appeared once. The genes are TRBV9 and TRBJ1-6; D remains unclear. The V gene lost 4 bases and the J gene lost 4 bases, with 9 bases spanning the gap. There are 14 residues in the CDR3. Germline loops: CDR1 SGDLS, CDR2 YYNGEE. This chain's CDR3 is CASSYRDYNSPLHF. The CDR3 DNA follows: TGTGCCAGCAGCTACCGGGATTATAATTCACCCCTCCACTTT. The variable domain in full, completed from reference TRBV9 and TRBJ1-6, reads DSGVTQTPKHLITATGQRVTLRCSPRSGDLSVYWYQQSLDQGLQFLIQYYNGEERAKGNILERFSAQQFPDLHSELNLSSLELGDSALYFCASSYRDYNSPLHFGNGTRLTVT.

V usage is TRBV4-2 and J usage is TRBJ1-5; 8 bases fit TRBD1. Germline V gene lookup returns CDR1 LGHNA and CDR2 YNFKEQ. CDR3 length: 15 residues. J lost 4 bases, V lost 1 base, and 3 bases had no gene match. As DNA, the CDR3 is TGTGCCAGCAGCCAAGGGACAGGGAGGAATCAGCCCCAGCATTTT. It specifies CASSQGTGRNQPQHF.

The CDR3: CASSTYRGRGTEAFF. The DNA for the CDR3 is TGTGCCAGCAGCACATACAGGGGCCGGGGCACTGAAGCTTTCTTT. J is TRBJ1-1 and V is TRBV11-2; 7 bases line up with TRBD1. The V gene's germline CDR1 is SGHAT and CDR2 FQNNGV. CDR3 size: 15 residues. V gave up 5 bases and J gave up 4 bases; unmatched junction bases: 10.

The chain recombines TRBV30 with TRBJ1-2, with a possible D match to TRBD1 (5 bases). The CDR3 sequence is 13 residues long. V was pared by 6 bases and J by 3 bases, with 14 bases between. Germline V lookup: CDR1 GTSNPN, CDR2 SVGIG (reference sequence). The DNA for the CDR3 is TGTGCCTGTGACAGCAAAACCCACTATGGCTACACCTTC. As protein: CACDSKTHYGYTF.

This rearrangement joins TRBV4-2 to TRBJ1-3, with D unclear. With 0 bases removed from V and 1 base from J, the gap between germline ends came to 7 bases. Per germline, CDR1 LGHNA and CDR2 YNFKEQ. There are 15 residues in the CDR3. The CDR3 nucleotides read TGTGCCAGCAGCCAAGATATAGTGTCTGGAAACACCATATATTTT. Protein: CASSQDIVSGNTIYF.

CDR3 nucleotide sequence: TGTGCCAGCAGCCAGACAGGGGATGAGCAGTTCTTC. Encoded protein: CASSQTGDEQFF. The chain combines TRBV12-3 or TRBV12-4 with TRBJ2-1; 8 bases map to TRBD1. This CDR3 contains 12 residues. Unmatched junction bases numbered 3, after V lost 6 bases and J lost 8 bases.

This clone has only one observation. V usage is TRBV4-3 and J usage is TRBJ2-7, with TRBD1 matching over 9 bases. The CDR3 runs to 14 residues. Germline trimming cut 4 bases from V and 3 bases from J; bases unmatched to any gene: 4. In germline, CDR1 is LGHNA, CDR2 YSLEER. As DNA, the CDR3 is TGCGCCAGCAGCCTGGGGACAGGGAACTACGAGCAGTACTTC. Its protein product is CASSLGTGNYEQYF.

The V call is TRBV18, the J call TRBJ2-1; 10 bases agree with TRBD1. The length of the CDR3 is 16 residues. Germline loops: CDR1 KGHSH, CDR2 LQKENI. The trim removed 6 bases at V and 5 bases at J, leaving 10 bases unmatched. The CDR3, as DNA: TGTGCCAGCTCCCCCCGGGGGACAGGGGTTAACAATGAGCAGTTCTTC. Residues: CASSPRGTGVNNEQFF.

The chain uses TRBV6-2 or TRBV6-3 and TRBJ1-5; unclear D gene. Trimming took off 2 bases at V and 6 bases at J, with 8 bases between the two ends. Germline CDR1 and CDR2: MNHEY and SVGEGT. The CDR3 length is 13 residues. CDR3 in DNA: TGTGCCAGCAGTTACCTCTCCGGTCAGCCCCAGCATTTT. Its translation is CASSYLSGQPQHF.

The chain uses TRBV2 and TRBJ2-5; 7 nucleotides line up with TRBD2. Germline V CDR1 and CDR2: SNHLY, FYNNEI. The CDR3 is 14 residues long. Unmatched junction bases numbered 8, after V lost 5 bases and J lost 5 bases. The CDR3 region has the DNA TGTGCCAGCAGTCCCCGGACTAGTATGGAGACCCAGTACTTC. Its protein is CASSPRTSMETQYF.

J is TRBJ2-5 and V is TRBV27, with 13 bases that match TRBD2. CDR3 size: 14 residues. V shed 6 bases, J shed 6 bases, and the junction held 4 bases outside the gene matches. The germline gives CDR1 MNHEY, CDR2 SMNVEV (reference sequence). CDR3 protein: CASSQGLAGKTQYF. DNA for the CDR3: TGTGCCAGCAGCCAGGGACTAGCGGGGAAGACCCAGTACTTC.